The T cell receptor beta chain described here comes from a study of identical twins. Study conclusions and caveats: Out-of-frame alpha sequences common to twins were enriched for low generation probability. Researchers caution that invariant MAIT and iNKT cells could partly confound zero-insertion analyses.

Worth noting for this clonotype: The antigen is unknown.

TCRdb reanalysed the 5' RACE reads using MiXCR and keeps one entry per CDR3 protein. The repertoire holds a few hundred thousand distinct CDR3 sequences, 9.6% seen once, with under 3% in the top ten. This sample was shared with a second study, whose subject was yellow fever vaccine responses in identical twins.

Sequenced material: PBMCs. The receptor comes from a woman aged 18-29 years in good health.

The CDR3 here is CASSFWSEETQYF. In DNA form, the CDR3 reads TGTGCCAGCAGTTTCTGGTCAGAAGAGACCCAGTACTTC. J is TRBJ2-5 and V is TRBV12-3 or TRBV12-4, with no clear D. The CDR3 loop spans 13 amino acids. The germline V and J ends were trimmed by 3 bases and 3 bases, with 8 bases remaining between them.